What follows describes a single T cell receptor (beta chain). This record belongs to a study of cytomegalovirus exposure and HLA in healthy donors. Study at large: Falling in the Caucasian-associated ancestry cluster were 80% to 90% of some 400 genotyped donors.

This CDR3 is built from 13 residues. Germline CDR1 and CDR2: MNHEY and SVGAGI. The ends were cut back, 6 bases at V and 4 bases at J, with 9 bases in the middle. This PCR relied on a set of 60 Vbeta primers and 13 Jbeta primers. Profiling relied on immunoSEQ multiplex PCR, and the TCRdb table lists in-frame clones only, not all of them. The sample's table shows around 88,000 clones. V and J are TRBV6-5 and TRBJ1-4, with D perhaps TRBD1 (6 bases). The specimen sequenced was PBMCs. This TCR was sampled from a girl aged 5-17 years in good health and CMV-seropositive. The CDR3: CASRTGLNEKLFF. The CDR3 coding sequence is TGTGCCAGCAGAACAGGGCTTAATGAAAAACTGTTTTTT.